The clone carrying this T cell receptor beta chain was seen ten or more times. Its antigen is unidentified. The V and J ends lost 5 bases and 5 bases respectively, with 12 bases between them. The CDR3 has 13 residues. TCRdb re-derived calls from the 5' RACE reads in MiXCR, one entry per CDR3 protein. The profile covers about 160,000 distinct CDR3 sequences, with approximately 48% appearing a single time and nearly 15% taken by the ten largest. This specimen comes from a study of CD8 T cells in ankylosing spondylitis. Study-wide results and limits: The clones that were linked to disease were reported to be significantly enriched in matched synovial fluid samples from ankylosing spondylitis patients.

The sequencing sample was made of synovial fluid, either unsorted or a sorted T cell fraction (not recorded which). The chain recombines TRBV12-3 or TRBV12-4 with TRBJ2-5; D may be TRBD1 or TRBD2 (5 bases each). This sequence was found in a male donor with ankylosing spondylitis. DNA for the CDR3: TGTGCCAGCAGTCATGGGGGTTGGGAGACCCAGTACTTC. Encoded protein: CASSHGGWETQYF.